The rows below give T cell receptor beta chains drawn from one sample of a study of control samples from healthy donors and cancer patients. Profiling relied on immunoSEQ multiplex PCR, and the TCRdb table lists in-frame clones only, not all of them. Found here are approximately 180,000 clones, about 91% of them singletons; the top ten hold approximately 2%. Sequenced sample: blood. The receptor source for this set is a woman aged 40-49 years in good health. Each CDR3 is given with its conserved first and last residue. The D gene is left open where the match is weak. Size is omitted from some rows. Given values are once, few, many or a class for expanded clones.

clone_size: NA
d_call: TRBD1
j_call: TRBJ1-6
v_call: TRBV29-1
cdr3_nt: TGCAGCGTTGAAGATTGTACAGGGGGCTATCGGTCACCCCTCCACTTT
cdr3_aa: CSVEDCTGGYRSPLHF

clone_size: NA
d_call: NA
j_call: TRBJ1-1
v_call: TRBV27
cdr3_nt: TGTGCCAGCAGCACGAGCCAGGGCCTGGACACTGAAGCTTTCTTT
cdr3_aa: CASSTSQGLDTEAFF

clone_size: NA
d_call: TRBD1
j_call: TRBJ2-5
v_call: TRBV2
cdr3_nt: TGTGCCAGCAGTGGTGACAGGGGTTTCGAGACCCAGTACTTC
cdr3_aa: CASSGDRGFETQYF

clone_size: NA
d_call: NA
j_call: TRBJ1-5
v_call: TRBV21-1
cdr3_nt: TGTGCCAGCAGCTACGGGACACTCTATAGCAATCAGCCCCAGCATTTT
cdr3_aa: CASSYGTLYSNQPQHF

clone_size: NA
d_call: NA
j_call: TRBJ2-2
v_call: TRBV5-1
cdr3_nt: TGCGCCAGCAGCTTGGAGGCAGGGACCACCGGGGAGCTGTTTTTT
cdr3_aa: CASSLEAGTTGELFF

clone_size: NA
d_call: TRBD1
j_call: TRBJ1-1
v_call: TRBV7-2
cdr3_nt: TGTGCCAGCAGCTCGCAGGGGGCGGGCACTGAAGCTTTCTTT
cdr3_aa: CASSSQGAGTEAFF

clone_size: NA
d_call: TRBD1
j_call: TRBJ2-7
v_call: TRBV6-5
cdr3_nt: TGTGCCAGCAGTACCTCCGGGACAGGGGTAGACGAGCAGTACTTC
cdr3_aa: CASSTSGTGVDEQYF

clone_size: NA
d_call: NA
j_call: TRBJ2-3
v_call: TRBV29-1
cdr3_nt: TGCAGCGTTTTCAGAGGAGATACGCAGTATTTT
cdr3_aa: CSVFRGDTQYF

clone_size: NA
d_call: NA
j_call: TRBJ2-5
v_call: TRBV7-2
cdr3_nt: TGTGCCAGCAGCTTTTTCCGGGGTTACGAAGAGACCCAGTACTTC
cdr3_aa: CASSFFRGYEETQYF

clone_size: NA
d_call: NA
j_call: TRBJ2-3
v_call: TRBV4-1
cdr3_nt: TGCGCCAGCAGCCAAGAGTGGGTAGATACGCAGTATTTT
cdr3_aa: CASSQEWVDTQYF

clone_size: NA
d_call: NA
j_call: TRBJ2-3
v_call: TRBV11-2
cdr3_nt: TGTGCCAGCAGCTTAGATCGAGTTTATACGCAGTATTTT
cdr3_aa: CASSLDRVYTQYF

clone_size: NA
d_call: NA
j_call: TRBJ1-2
v_call: TRBV15
cdr3_nt: TGTGCCACCAGCAGAGGGAAGGACGGACTTTCCCACCGTGGCTACACCTTC
cdr3_aa: CATSRGKDGLSHRGYTF

clone_size: NA
d_call: TRBD1
j_call: TRBJ2-1
v_call: TRBV6-1
cdr3_nt: TGTGCCAGCAGTGAATGGGGACAGGGGGTATTTGAGCAGTTCTTC
cdr3_aa: CASSEWGQGVFEQFF

clone_size: NA
d_call: NA
j_call: TRBJ1-1
v_call: TRBV3-1/TRBV3-2
cdr3_nt: TGTGCCAGCAGTCTCAGGGGAACTGGAGCTTTCTTT
cdr3_aa: CASSLRGTGAFF

clone_size: NA
d_call: NA
j_call: TRBJ2-1
v_call: TRBV5-1
cdr3_nt: TGCGCCAGCAGCTTGGGGCACGTTGAGCAGTTCTTC
cdr3_aa: CASSLGHVEQFF

clone_size: NA
d_call: NA
j_call: TRBJ1-1
v_call: TRBV6-5
cdr3_nt: TGTGCCAGCAGCCGATGGGGTGTGGCTGAAGCTTTCTTT
cdr3_aa: CASSRWGVAEAFF

clone_size: NA
d_call: NA
j_call: TRBJ1-5
v_call: TRBV19
cdr3_nt: TGTGCCAGTAGTCCGCAGGCGGTGGGCGCCCAGCATTTT
cdr3_aa: CASSPQAVGAQHF

clone_size: NA
d_call: NA
j_call: TRBJ1-5
v_call: TRBV6-5
cdr3_nt: TGTGCCAGCAGGCTAACCCAGGGGTATCAGCCCCAGCATTTT
cdr3_aa: CASRLTQGYQPQHF

clone_size: NA
d_call: TRBD1
j_call: TRBJ2-4
v_call: TRBV25-1
cdr3_nt: TGTGCCAGCAGTCGCCGACAGGGCGAGACCAAAAACATTCAGTACTTC
cdr3_aa: CASSRRQGETKNIQYF

clone_size: NA
d_call: TRBD1
j_call: TRBJ2-2
v_call: TRBV6-2/TRBV6-3
cdr3_nt: TGTGCCAGCAGTTATAAATGGGACAGGGTGGACACCGGGGAGCTGTTTTTT
cdr3_aa: CASSYKWDRVDTGELFF

clone_size: NA
d_call: NA
j_call: TRBJ1-2
v_call: TRBV2
cdr3_nt: TGTGCCAGCAGTGACGGCTCCATAGGGGGCTACACCTTC
cdr3_aa: CASSDGSIGGYTF

clone_size: NA
d_call: NA
j_call: TRBJ2-4
v_call: TRBV19
cdr3_nt: TGTGCCAGTAGCGGGACCGGTAACATTCAGTACTTC
cdr3_aa: CASSGTGNIQYF

clone_size: NA
d_call: NA
j_call: TRBJ2-7
v_call: TRBV4-1
cdr3_nt: TGCGCCAGCAGCTCCGGACAGCCTAAAACCCTTTACGAGCAGTACTTC
cdr3_aa: CASSSGQPKTLYEQYF

clone_size: few
d_call: NA
j_call: TRBJ2-3
v_call: TRBV7-9
cdr3_nt: TGTGCCAGCAGCAAACAGGGTTCTGCCCGCACAGATACGCAGTATTTT
cdr3_aa: CASSKQGSARTDTQYF

clone_size: NA
d_call: NA
j_call: TRBJ1-2
v_call: TRBV19
cdr3_nt: TGTGCCAGTAGTCCAGGGGAGGGGAACTATGGCTACACCTTC
cdr3_aa: CASSPGEGNYGYTF

clone_size: NA
d_call: TRBD2
j_call: TRBJ2-1
v_call: TRBV6-6
cdr3_nt: TGTGCCAGCAGTCCACTGGGCCAGGGAGGGTCTAGCTCCTACAATGAGCAGTTCTTC
cdr3_aa: CASSPLGQGGSSSYNEQFF

clone_size: NA
d_call: TRBD1
j_call: TRBJ1-5
v_call: TRBV20-1
cdr3_nt: TGCAGTGCTAGTCCCACAGGGGACCAGCCCCAGCATTTT
cdr3_aa: CSASPTGDQPQHF

clone_size: NA
d_call: NA
j_call: TRBJ1-1
v_call: TRBV5-1
cdr3_nt: TGCGCCAGCAGCTTTCGGGCCGGGATGAACACTGAAGCTTTCTTT
cdr3_aa: CASSFRAGMNTEAFF

clone_size: NA
d_call: TRBD1
j_call: TRBJ1-1
v_call: TRBV5-1
cdr3_nt: TGCGCCAGCAGCTTACAGGGGGCAAACACTGAAGCTTTCTTT
cdr3_aa: CASSLQGANTEAFF

clone_size: few
d_call: NA
j_call: TRBJ2-5
v_call: TRBV5-6
cdr3_nt: TGTGCCAGCAGCCCTACCCCTTCGGGGACCCAGTACTTC
cdr3_aa: CASSPTPSGTQYF

clone_size: NA
d_call: NA
j_call: TRBJ1-1
v_call: TRBV5-6
cdr3_nt: TGTGCCAGCAGCTTGGCAGGGGACACTGAAGCTTTCTTT
cdr3_aa: CASSLAGDTEAFF

clone_size: NA
d_call: TRBD1
j_call: TRBJ2-1
v_call: TRBV4-1
cdr3_nt: TGCGCCAGCAGCCAAGACCGGGACAGCTCCTACAATGAGCAGTTCTTC
cdr3_aa: CASSQDRDSSYNEQFF

clone_size: NA
d_call: NA
j_call: TRBJ2-2
v_call: TRBV12-2
cdr3_nt: TGTGCAAGTCGCTTAGTTCCCGACCGGGACAGGTTAACGAACACCGGGGAGCTGTTTTTT
cdr3_aa: CASRLVPDRDRLTNTGELFF

clone_size: NA
d_call: NA
j_call: TRBJ1-6
v_call: TRBV4-1
cdr3_nt: TGCGCCAGCAGCCAAGAAGGGGGTGGGTATAATTCACCCCTCCACTTT
cdr3_aa: CASSQEGGGYNSPLHF

clone_size: NA
d_call: NA
j_call: TRBJ1-3
v_call: TRBV7-9
cdr3_nt: TGTGCCAGCAGCTCGTACAGCGTCTCTGGAAACACCATATATTTT
cdr3_aa: CASSSYSVSGNTIYF

clone_size: NA
d_call: TRBD1
j_call: TRBJ1-1
v_call: TRBV7-6
cdr3_nt: TGTGCCAGCAGCTTCGTCCGACAGGGCACTGAAGCTTTCTTT
cdr3_aa: CASSFVRQGTEAFF

clone_size: NA
d_call: TRBD1
j_call: TRBJ1-5
v_call: TRBV12-5
cdr3_nt: TGTGCTAGTGGTTCGGAACTCCATTACAGGGGTTTTAGCAATCAGCCCCAGCATTTT
cdr3_aa: CASGSELHYRGFSNQPQHF

clone_size: NA
d_call: NA
j_call: TRBJ1-2
v_call: TRBV6-5
cdr3_nt: TGTGCCAGCAGTAACTGGTTGGGGGGCTACACCTTC
cdr3_aa: CASSNWLGGYTF

clone_size: NA
d_call: TRBD1
j_call: TRBJ1-1
v_call: TRBV6-5
cdr3_nt: TGTGCCAGCAGTTACTCGACAGGGGGGGAGAACACTGAAGCTTTCTTT
cdr3_aa: CASSYSTGGENTEAFF

clone_size: NA
d_call: NA
j_call: TRBJ1-1
v_call: TRBV5-6
cdr3_nt: TGTGCCAGCAGCTTAGGACAGATGAACACTGAAGCTTTCTTT
cdr3_aa: CASSLGQMNTEAFF

clone_size: NA
d_call: TRBD1
j_call: TRBJ1-2
v_call: TRBV19
cdr3_nt: TGTGCCAGTAGTCGGACAGGGGGGGGCTACACCTTC
cdr3_aa: CASSRTGGGYTF